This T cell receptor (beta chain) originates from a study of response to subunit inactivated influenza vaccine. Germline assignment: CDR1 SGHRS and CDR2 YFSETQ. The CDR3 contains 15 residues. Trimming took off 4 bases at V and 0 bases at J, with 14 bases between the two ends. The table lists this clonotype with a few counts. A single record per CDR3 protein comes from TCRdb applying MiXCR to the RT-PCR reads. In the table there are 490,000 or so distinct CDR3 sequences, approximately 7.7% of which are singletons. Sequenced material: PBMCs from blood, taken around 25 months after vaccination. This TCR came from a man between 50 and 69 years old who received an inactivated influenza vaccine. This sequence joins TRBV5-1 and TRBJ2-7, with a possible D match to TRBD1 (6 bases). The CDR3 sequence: CASSTQGPSSYEQYF. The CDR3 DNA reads TGCGCCAGCAGCACACAGGGTCCAAGCTCCTACGAGCAGTACTTC. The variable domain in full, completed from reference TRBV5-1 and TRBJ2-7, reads KAGVTQTPRYLIKTRGQQVTLSCSPISGHRSVSWYQQTPGQGLQFLFEYFSETQRNKGNFPGRFSGRQFSNSRSEMNVSTLELGDSALYLCASSTQGPSSYEQYFGPGTRLTVT.